This entry describes one TCR beta chain. The data stem from a study of blood T cell repertoires in COVID-19. Turning to the study itself: Researchers got acute and convalescent COVID-19 samples from the United States, Italy and Spain.

In the original processing: Researchers report that nucleated cell counts were estimated from reference gene primer amplification. The protocol was immunoSEQ multiplex PCR, while the TCRdb copy is restricted to in-frame clones and leaves out a portion. V, J and clone size are those of that table, while D and trimming were read from the DNA. The sample has 250,000 to 350,000 clones, roughly 86% seen once. The sequenced sample was peripheral blood. The clonotype comes from a woman between 50 and 59 years old who had recovered from COVID-19.

The CDR3 protein is CAWSRRQSNEQFF. In DNA, the CDR3 is TGTGCCTGGAGTCGTAGACAATCCAATGAGCAGTTCTTC. The rearrangement uses TRBV30 and TRBJ2-1; D is unresolved. Trimming shortened V by 2 bases and J by 6 bases, and 11 bases separated the two germline ends. Per the germline V gene, CDR1 is GTSNPN and CDR2 is SVGIG (reference sequence). The CDR3 contains 13 residues.